This TCR beta chain derives from a study of cytomegalovirus exposure and HLA in healthy donors. Findings of the study overall: Rarity held for most TCR sequences, but there were some public TCRs that occurred in many donors.

For this clone: What it binds is unknown.

Amplification used 60 Vbeta primers and 13 Jbeta primers. Only in-frame clones appear in the TCRdb table, and some are missing; sequencing was by immunoSEQ multiplex PCR. The table includes over 150,000 clones, roughly 77% detected once. After removal of 4 bases from V and 6 bases from J, the junction contained 15 bases not matched to a gene. The CDR3 contains 17 residues. Looked up from germline, CDR1 is SGHRS and CDR2 is YFSETQ. The chain recombines TRBV5-1 with TRBJ2-7; TRBD2 matches at 11 bases. The clonotype comes from a young man in good health and CMV-seropositive. Sequenced material: PBMCs. CDR3 bases: TGCGCCAGCAGCCTCCCCGTAGCGGGGGGGCTCCCCGGCGAGCAGTACTTC. It encodes CASSLPVAGGLPGEQYF.